Listed below are T cell receptor beta chains from one sample, sequenced in a study of blood T cell repertoires in COVID-19. The protocol was immunoSEQ multiplex PCR, while the TCRdb copy is restricted to in-frame clones and leaves out a portion. The data contain 100,000 or so clones, over 65% of them singletons. The sample taken for sequencing was peripheral blood. Receptors were obtained from a human donor in a cohort sampled during active COVID-19. Both conserved end residues are part of each CDR3. The D gene is left open where the match is weak. Clone sizes are given selectively: once, few, many, or a class where the clone is expanded.

clone_size j_call v_call d_call cdr3_aa cdr3_nt
- TRBJ1-5 TRBV4-3 - CASSQDYQGFSAQHF TGCGCCAGCAGCCAAGATTACCAGGGATTTTCGGCCCAGCATTTT
- TRBJ2-3 TRBV27 - CASSLSGGSPDTQYF TGTGCCAGCAGTTTATCGGGGGGAAGTCCAGATACGCAGTATTTT
once TRBJ2-1 TRBV11-2 - CASSFLGRADEQFF TGTGCCAGCAGCTTTCTGGGCAGGGCGGATGAGCAGTTCTTC
- TRBJ2-2 TRBV5-1 - CASSPPGTGELFF TGCGCCAGCAGCCCCCCGGGGACCGGGGAGCTGTTTTTT
- TRBJ1-3 TRBV4-3 - CASSQLGETGNTIYF TGCGCCAGCAGCCAATTAGGGGAAACTGGAAACACCATATATTTT
- TRBJ1-2 TRBV6-2/TRBV6-3 - CASSSLRPDRFIGYTF TGTGCCAGCAGTTCTCTCCGACCTGACAGGTTCATTGGCTACACCTTC
- TRBJ2-3 TRBV11-2 TRBD1 CASSLRTGTSTDTQYF TGTGCCAGCAGCTTACGGACAGGTACTAGCACAGATACGCAGTATTTT
- TRBJ2-1 TRBV7-2 TRBD2 CASSLRGEGLSYNEQFF TGTGCCAGCAGCTTACGGGGGGAGGGCCTCTCCTACAATGAGCAGTTCTTC
- TRBJ1-4 TRBV5-1 - CASSLAAGSNEKLFF TGCGCCAGCAGCTTGGCCGCAGGGTCTAATGAAAAACTGTTTTTT
few TRBJ1-1 TRBV12-3/TRBV12-4 - CASSLIEATEAFF TGTGCCAGCAGTTTAATTGAGGCGACTGAAGCTTTCTTT
- TRBJ2-7 TRBV7-2 - CASSFTTGSYEQYF TGTGCCAGCAGCTTCACTACAGGGTCCTACGAGCAGTACTTC
- TRBJ2-2 TRBV7-9 TRBD1 CASSRTGETGELFF TGTGCCAGCAGCCGGACAGGGGAAACCGGGGAGCTGTTTTTT
medium-sized TRBJ2-1 TRBV4-1 - CASSQDRLGRSDYNEQFF TGCGCCAGCAGCCAAGACCGGTTGGGCAGGTCTGACTACAATGAGCAGTTCTTC
- TRBJ1-1 TRBV15 - CAASGENTEAFF TGTGCCGCGTCCGGGGAAAACACTGAAGCTTTCTTT
once TRBJ1-5 TRBV27 - CASSLRQGRGQPQHF TGTGCCAGCAGTTTAAGGCAGGGAAGGGGTCAGCCCCAGCATTTT
- TRBJ1-4 TRBV29-1 TRBD1 CSVAGGVYEKLFF TGCAGCGTTGCAGGGGGTGTTTATGAAAAACTGTTTTTT
- TRBJ1-2 TRBV7-9 - CASSLSAGSHGYTF TGTGCCAGCAGCTTATCTGCGGGGTCCCACGGCTACACCTTC
- TRBJ2-3 TRBV5-1 - CASSLGRLTDTQYF TGCGCCAGCAGCTTGGGGAGGTTAACAGATACGCAGTATTTT
once TRBJ2-7 TRBV11-2 TRBD1 CASSPTGGGYEQYF TGTGCCAGCAGCCCTACAGGGGGCGGGTACGAGCAGTACTTC
- TRBJ2-2 TRBV11-2 TRBD1 CASSWTGPTGELFF TGTGCCAGCAGCTGGACAGGGCCCACCGGGGAGCTGTTTTTT
- TRBJ1-5 TRBV10-3 TRBD1 CAIRETGNNQPQHF TGTGCCATCAGGGAGACAGGGAACAATCAGCCCCAGCATTTT
- TRBJ2-5 TRBV6-5 TRBD2 CASSPGLAGETQYF TGTGCCAGCAGCCCCGGACTAGCTGGCGAGACCCAGTACTTC
- TRBJ2-3 TRBV18 - CASSPYGGQGDTQYF TGTGCCAGCTCACCATACGGGGGGCAGGGAGATACGCAGTATTTT